Listed here is a single TCR beta chain. Its antigen is not identified. The data originate from a study of CD8+CD57+ T cells in acquired aplastic anemia. Study at large: On average, sorted CD4+ and CD8+ cells gave roughly 3 ug of DNA. Healthy-donor CD4+ cells averaged about 9.8 million reads.

Study-level results: Both patients and controls carried the same twenty-nine CD8+ CDR3 sequences.

V trimming: 3 bases; J trimming: 5 bases; junction bases outside the gene matches: 3. CDR3 size: 14 residues. Looked up from germline, CDR1 is KGHDR and CDR2 is SFDVKD. The TCR beta profiling, which covered VDJ combination and CDR3 sequence, was carried out using genomic DNA as the template. TCRdb passed the reads through MiXCR, listing each CDR3 protein once. The table records more than 150,000 distinct CDR3 sequences, 40% to 55% of them present only once. This clonotype was sampled from a human donor in good health. The chain employs TRBV24-1 and TRBJ2-7; 10 nucleotides agree with TRBD1. Sequenced sample: sorted CD4+, CD8+, or CD8+CD57+ T cells (not recorded which) from PBMCs. CDR3 amino acids: CATSDLTGGNEQYF. The CDR3 nucleotides read TGTGCCACCAGTGATCTGACAGGGGGCAACGAGCAGTACTTC.